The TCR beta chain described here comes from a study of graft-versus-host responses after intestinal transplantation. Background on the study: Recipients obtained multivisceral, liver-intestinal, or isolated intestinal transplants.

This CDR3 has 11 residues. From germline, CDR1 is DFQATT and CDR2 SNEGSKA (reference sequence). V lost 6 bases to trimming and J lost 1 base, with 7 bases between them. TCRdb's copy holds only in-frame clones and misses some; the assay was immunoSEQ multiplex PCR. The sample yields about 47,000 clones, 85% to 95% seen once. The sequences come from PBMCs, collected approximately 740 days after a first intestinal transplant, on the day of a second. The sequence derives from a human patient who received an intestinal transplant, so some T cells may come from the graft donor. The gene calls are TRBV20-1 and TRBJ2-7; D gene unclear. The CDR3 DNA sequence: TGCAGTGCCGTTATGTCCTACGAGCAGTACTTC. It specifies CSAVMSYEQYF.